These 21 T cell receptor beta chains came from one sample sequenced in a study of cytomegalovirus exposure and HLA in healthy donors listed by TCRdb under 2017. Libraries were constructed by the immunoSEQ multiplex PCR assay. The multiplex PCR relied on a mix of 60 forward primers for TCR Vbeta segments and 13 reverse primers for TCR Jbeta segments. TCRdb limited this immuneACCESS table to in-frame rearrangements with V and J called. A share of clones is missing; checked studies link under half to unresolved V genes, and the rest is unexplained. The table of this sample itemizes 100,000 to 150,000 clones. The ten largest clones capture approximately 1.7% of the sample. The sample consisted of PBMCs. These receptors all come from a woman aged 35 to 49 in good health and CMV-seropositive.

Here the CDR3 reads CASSFLGGTNTGELFF. The CDR3 DNA sequence: TGCGCCAGCAGCTTCCTAGGGGGCACGAACACCGGGGAGCTGTTTTTT. The chain couples TRBV5-1 to TRBJ2-2; 7 positions agree with TRBD1. V shed 2 bases, J shed 0 bases, and the junction held 4 bases outside the gene matches. The germline V gene has CDR1 SGHRS and CDR2 YFSETQ. CDR3 length: 16 residues.

The chain employs TRBV2 and TRBJ2-7, with 10 nucleotides matching TRBD2. Unmatched junction bases numbered 16, after V lost 6 bases and J lost 2 bases. CDR1 and CDR2 from the germline V gene are SNHLY and FYNNEI. The CDR3 extends over 18 amino acids. The CDR3 bases are TGTGCCAGCAGGTGGGGGGCGAGCGGGAGGGCCCCCCCCTACGAGCAGTACTTC. This gives the protein CASRWGASGRAPPYEQYF.

The rearrangement links TRBV18 to TRBJ1-4, with a weak D call TRBD1 (6 bases). The CDR3 totals 13 residues. Trimming stripped 8 bases from V and 10 bases from J, with 17 bases between. Germline CDR1 reads KGHSH; CDR2 reads LQKENI. The DNA of the CDR3 is TGTGCCAGCGCGGAGGACAGAGTTGGAAAACTGTTTTTT. It encodes CASAEDRVGKLFF.

By frequency, this clone is medium-sized. This chain links TRBV10-3 with TRBJ2-1; D perhaps matches TRBD1 (5 bases). Germline values: CDR1 ENHRY, CDR2 SYGVKD. The CDR3 contains 15 residues. The ends were cut back, 3 bases at V and 8 bases at J, with 17 bases in the middle. This CDR3 reads CAISDPNSQGDEQFF. The CDR3 DNA reads TGTGCCATCAGTGACCCCAACTCTCAAGGGGATGAGCAGTTCTTC.

The V call is TRBV5-1, the J call TRBJ2-1; 9 bases align to TRBD2. Germline V gene sequence: CDR1 SGHRS, CDR2 YFSETQ. The CDR3 is 15 residues long. The junction had 6 bases not matched to a gene; V was cut back by 5 bases and J by 3 bases. This CDR3 reads CASSLTSGFYNEQFF. CDR3 sequence (DNA): TGCGCCAGCAGTTTGACTAGCGGCTTCTACAATGAGCAGTTCTTC.

This rearrangement joins TRBV6-6 to TRBJ2-2; D uncertain. V was cut by 2 bases and J by 6 bases, with 10 bases left in between. CDR3 length: 14 amino acids. CDR1 and CDR2 from the germline V gene are MNHNY and SVGAGI (reference sequence). CDR3 nucleotide sequence: TGTGCCAGCAGTTACGATTCGCTAGCCGGGGAGCTGTTTTTT. Translation: CASSYDSLAGELFF.

The chain couples TRBV9 to TRBJ2-3; 9 bases are a match to TRBD2. Germline CDR1 is SGDLS and CDR2 is YYNGEE. Trimming removed 3 bases from V and 5 bases from J; junction bases left unmatched: 10. The CDR3 is 16 residues long. This chain's CDR3 is CASSGTHRREGDTQYF. DNA of the CDR3: TGTGCCAGCAGCGGAACCCACCGGCGGGAGGGAGATACGCAGTATTTT.

The gene calls are TRBV7-9 and TRBJ2-7, with 7 bases identical to TRBD1. The length of the CDR3 is 16 residues. Trimming at V came to 5 bases and at J to 0 bases, leaving 10 bases not matched to a gene. Germline CDR1 SEHNR, CDR2 FQNEAQ (reference sequence). The CDR3 sequence: CASSHQGVGASYEQYF. The DNA for the CDR3 is TGTGCCAGCAGCCACCAGGGGGTAGGGGCCTCCTACGAGCAGTACTTC. The complete variable domain, with remaining parts taken from reference TRBV7-9 and TRBJ2-7, reads DTGVSQNPRHKITKRGQNVTFRCDPISEHNRLYWYRQTLGQGPEFLTYFQNEAQLEKSRLLSDRFSAERPKGSFSTLEIQRTEQGDSAMYLCASSHQGVGASYEQYFGPGTRLTVT.

The chain recombines TRBV5-4 with TRBJ2-5, with TRBD1 identical over 9 bases. J gave up 1 base and V 2 bases, and 3 bases lay outside the gene matches. The CDR3 contains 15 residues. The germline CDR1 and CDR2 sequences are SGHNT and YYREEE (reference sequence). CDR3 sequence (DNA): TGTGCCAGCAGCTTTACAGGGGGCTCCCAAGAGACCCAGTACTTC. Translation gives CASSFTGGSQETQYF.

The V gene is TRBV28, the J gene TRBJ2-3, with 11 bases aligning to TRBD2. V was clipped by 5 bases and J by 2 bases; unmatched bases: 15. Germline V gene sequence: CDR1 MDHEN, CDR2 SYDVKM. The CDR3 spans 19 residues. The CDR3 sequence: CASSHQGGSGRGITDTQYF. CDR3 DNA: TGTGCCAGCAGTCACCAAGGTGGTAGCGGGAGGGGGATCACAGATACGCAGTATTTT.

This chain uses TRBV7-9 with TRBJ1-1; possible D gene TRBD1, 5 bases. Germline V lookup: CDR1 SEHNR, CDR2 FQNEAQ (reference sequence). V was clipped by 7 bases and J by 0 bases, with 24 bases between them. CDR3 length: 18 residues. The DNA of the CDR3 is TGTGCCAGCAAAACTAGGGGACTAAGGCCCTTCATGAACACTGAAGCTTTCTTT. Amino acids: CASKTRGLRPFMNTEAFF.

The CDR3: CASSISYRGAGDEQFF. The CDR3 coding sequence is TGTGCCAGTAGTATATCCTACAGGGGTGCCGGTGATGAGCAGTTCTTC. The chain links TRBV19 to TRBJ2-1, with 7 bases lining up with TRBD1. V trimming: 2 bases; J trimming: 8 bases; junction bases outside the gene matches: 12. The CDR3 loop spans 16 amino acids. Germline V lookup: CDR1 LNHDA, CDR2 SQIVND (reference sequence). Based on the CDR3 plus reference TRBV19 and TRBJ2-1, the full variable domain is DGGITQSPKYLFRKEGQNVTLSCEQNLNHDAMYWYRQDPGQGLRLIYYSQIVNDFQKGDIAEGYSVSREKKESFPLTVTSAQKNPTAFYLCASSISYRGAGDEQFFGPGTRLTVL.

This chain uses TRBV7-6 with TRBJ2-7, with 7 positions matching TRBD2. Germline V gene lookup returns CDR1 SGHVS and CDR2 FNYEAQ. This CDR3 is built from 16 residues. The junction had 7 bases not matched to a gene; V was cut back by 0 bases and J by 2 bases. The CDR3 spells CASSLARETATYEQYF. The CDR3 DNA follows: TGTGCCAGCAGCTTAGCGCGGGAGACTGCGACCTACGAGCAGTACTTC.

The chain has TRBV18 and TRBJ2-7; 7 nucleotides line up with TRBD2. Germline trimming cut 5 bases from V and 6 bases from J; bases unmatched to any gene: 1. The CDR3 spans 11 residues. Per germline, CDR1 KGHSH and CDR2 LQKENI. In nucleotides, the CDR3 is TGTGCCAGCTCAGAGCGGGGCGAGCAGTACTTC. This translates into CASSERGEQYF.

This chain connects TRBV4-1 to TRBJ2-1, with 15 bases aligning to TRBD2. This CDR3 is built from 20 residues. Trimming removed 2 bases from V and 1 base from J; junction bases left unmatched: 9. The V gene's germline CDR1 is MGHRA and CDR2 YSYEKL. The CDR3 protein is CASSQRGLAGGINSYNEQFF. The CDR3 bases are TGCGCCAGCAGCCAAAGAGGACTAGCGGGGGGGATAAATTCCTACAATGAGCAGTTCTTC.

The chain recombines TRBV28 with TRBJ1-4; 7 nucleotides agree with TRBD1. Per germline, CDR1 MDHEN and CDR2 SYDVKM. The CDR3 has 12 residues. J was trimmed by 11 bases and V by 6 bases; bases with no gene match: 6. CDR3: CASRTGMEKLFF. The CDR3 bases are TGTGCCAGCAGGACAGGGATGGAGAAACTGTTTTTT.

V is TRBV9 and J is TRBJ2-2; TRBD1 might be the D (5 bases). CDR3 length: 16 amino acids. V was clipped by 1 base and J by 0 bases, with 10 bases between them. The germline gives CDR1 SGDLS, CDR2 YYNGEE. The DNA for the CDR3 is TGTGCCAGCAGCGTAAGCAGGGCCTCGAACACCGGGGAGCTGTTTTTT. The encoded protein is CASSVSRASNTGELFF.

The J gene is TRBJ1-3, the V gene TRBV6-6; 12 positions match TRBD1. Germline V gives CDR1 MNHNY, CDR2 SVGAGI (reference sequence). V was pared by 4 bases and J by 3 bases, with 4 bases of the junction left unmatched. This CDR3 spans 16 amino acids. CDR3 nucleotide sequence: TGTGCCAGCAGTTCGGGACAGGGGGCGTTTGGAAACACCATATATTTT. This encodes CASSSGQGAFGNTIYF.

The rearrangement links TRBV5-1 to TRBJ2-3; 11 bases align to TRBD2. CDR3 length: 19 residues. CDR1 SGHRS and CDR2 YFSETQ come from the germline V gene. The ends lost 2 bases at V and 4 bases at J; junction bases unmatched: 15. CDR3 bases: TGCGCCAGCAGCTTAGAGACTAGCGGGAAAACCCTCGGCGCAGATACGCAGTATTTT. Its translation is CASSLETSGKTLGADTQYF.

The chain employs TRBV5-5 and TRBJ2-3; 11 nucleotides align to TRBD2. V dropped 4 bases and J dropped 4; count of bases not matched to a gene: 5. Germline CDR1 reads SGHKS; CDR2 reads YYEKEE (reference sequence). This CDR3 spans 15 amino acids. The CDR3 protein is CASSQGLAESDTQYF. CDR3 DNA: TGTGCCAGCAGCCAGGGACTAGCGGAATCAGATACGCAGTATTTT.

V usage is TRBV9 and J usage is TRBJ2-1; TRBD2 agrees at 8 bases. The CDR3 spans 20 residues. Germline CDR1 SGDLS, CDR2 YYNGEE. V lost 3 bases to trimming and J lost 5 bases; unmatched junction nucleotides: 22. The CDR3 spells CASSAGRQFIPGLDHNEQFF. The CDR3 DNA reads TGTGCCAGCAGCGCCGGACGACAGTTTATTCCGGGACTAGATCACAATGAGCAGTTCTTC.